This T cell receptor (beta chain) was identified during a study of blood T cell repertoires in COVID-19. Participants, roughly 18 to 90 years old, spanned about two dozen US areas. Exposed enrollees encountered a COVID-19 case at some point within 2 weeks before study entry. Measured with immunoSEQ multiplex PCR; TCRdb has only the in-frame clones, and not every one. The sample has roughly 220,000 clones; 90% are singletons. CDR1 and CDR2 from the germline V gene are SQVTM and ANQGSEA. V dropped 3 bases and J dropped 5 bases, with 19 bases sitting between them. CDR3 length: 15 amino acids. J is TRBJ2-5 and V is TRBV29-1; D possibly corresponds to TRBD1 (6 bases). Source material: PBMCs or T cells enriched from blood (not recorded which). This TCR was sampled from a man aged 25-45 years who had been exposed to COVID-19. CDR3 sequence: CSVDPHDRPGETQYF. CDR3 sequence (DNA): TGCAGCGTTGACCCTCATGACAGGCCGGGGGAGACCCAGTACTTC.